Detailed here is one T cell receptor (beta chain). This sample was included in a study of blood T cell repertoires in COVID-19. The method was immunoSEQ multiplex PCR; TCRdb's version includes in-frame clones alone and lacks a portion of them. Of over 100,000 clones listed, roughly 69% are singletons. The germline CDR1 and CDR2 sequences are MGHRA and YSYEKL. Unmatched junction bases numbered 8, after V lost 0 bases and J lost 6 bases. This CDR3 region has 15 residues. Sequencing was performed on peripheral blood. This clonotype originated in a woman aged 65 to 85 with acute or convalescent COVID-19. V gene TRBV4-1 combines with J gene TRBJ2-7, with TRBD1 matching over 7 bases. CDR3 residues: CASSQEVGQLGEQYF. The CDR3 region has the DNA TGCGCCAGCAGCCAAGAAGTGGGACAGCTTGGCGAGCAGTACTTC.